The 19 T cell receptor beta chains below were found in one sample sequenced in a study of regulatory T cells in long-lasting Graves disease. Time point of the sample: newly diagnosed GD, antithyroid drugs for less than 3 months. The TCR library was prepared using RNA isolated from PBMCs. TCR beta libraries were built with iRepertoire HTBI primers and Arm-PCR of CDR3 regions. TCRdb reprocessed the multiplex PCR reads via MiXCR and lists one record per CDR3 protein. The sample consists of 530,000 or so distinct CDR3 sequences, 15% to 20% of them appearing once. Separately, the same data were catalogued under a study of T cells in Graves' hyperthyroidism and ophthalmopathy.

Here the sequenced sample was peripheral blood mononuclear cells (PBMCs), taken at new diagnosis, from a patient treated with antithyroid drugs. The source is a man aged 18 to 29 with Graves disease.

This clonotype was seen ten or more times. This chain joins TRBV3-1 and TRBJ2-1, with 7 bases lining up with TRBD2. The CDR3 totals 17 residues. Losses at the gene ends were 4 bases for V and 1 base for J; bases not matched to a gene: 10. Germline V lookup: CDR1 LGHDT, CDR2 YNNKEL (reference sequence). CDR3 amino acids: CASSPQLPSGSYNEQFF. CDR3 in DNA: TGTGCCAGCAGCCCGCAGCTGCCTAGCGGATCCTACAATGAGCAGTTCTTC.

Many counts were recorded for this clonotype. The V gene is TRBV10-3, the J gene TRBJ2-1; D may match TRBD1 or TRBD2 (6 bases each). V gave up 9 bases and J gave up 5 bases, with 17 bases separating them. Per the germline V gene, CDR1 is ENHRY and CDR2 is SYGVKD. This CDR3 has 14 amino acids. The DNA for the CDR3 is TGTGCCATTACTACCCAGGGGAGGAACAATGAGCAGTTCTTC. Its protein is CAITTQGRNNEQFF.

A few counts support this clonotype. The V call is TRBV20-1, the J call TRBJ2-3, with a weak D call TRBD1 (5 bases). The V and J ends lost 2 bases and 1 base respectively, with 16 bases between them. This CDR3 has 16 residues. CDR1 and CDR2 from the germline V gene are DFQATT and SNEGSKA (reference sequence). The CDR3: CSARRTKPLGTDTQYF. CDR3 DNA sequence: TGCAGTGCTAGACGGACAAAACCCCTGGGCACAGATACGCAGTATTTT.

The table lists this clonotype with many counts. The chain carries TRBV7-8 and TRBJ1-5; D is unresolved. CDR3 length equals 13 residues. The V and J ends lost 1 base and 7 bases respectively, with 8 bases between them. Germline CDR1 and CDR2: SGHVS and FQNEAQ. The CDR3 DNA reads TGTGCCAGCAGCTTAGGGGTGGCCCAGCCCCAGCATTTT. Translation: CASSLGVAQPQHF.

This clonotype was seen repeatedly, ten times or more. The chain joins TRBV12-3 or TRBV12-4 to TRBJ1-2, with 8 bases matching TRBD1. There are 15 residues in the CDR3. After removal of 3 bases from V and 4 bases from J, the junction contained 7 bases not matched to a gene. The CDR3 DNA reads TGTGCCAGCAGTTTGGGTCAGGGGGCCTCCTATGGCTACACCTTC. Protein: CASSLGQGASYGYTF.

The sample holds many counts of this clonotype. V and J are TRBV20-1 and TRBJ2-1; D gene uncertain. The CDR3 consists of 13 residues. Germline lookup yields CDR1 DFQATT and CDR2 SNEGSKA (reference sequence). V was pared by 3 bases and J by 3 bases, with 9 bases between. The CDR3 is CSASGLGYNEQFF. The CDR3 DNA reads as TGCAGTGCTAGTGGTCTTGGCTACAATGAGCAGTTCTTC.

This clonotype was counted only a few times. The chain has TRBV3-1 and TRBJ2-7; D not resolved. Between the trimmed V and J ends, which lost 0 bases and 6 bases, there was a span of 9 bases. Germline loops: CDR1 LGHDT, CDR2 YNNKEL (reference sequence). The CDR3 has 13 amino acids. The CDR3 nucleotides read TGTGCCAGCAGCCAAGAAGTGTACGTCGAGCAGTACTTC. Protein sequence: CASSQEVYVEQYF.

This clonotype came up many times. The genes are TRBV10-3 and TRBJ2-5; unclear D gene. CDR1 and CDR2 (germline): ENHRY, SYGVKD. V lost 8 bases and J lost 0, with 13 bases in between. The CDR3 covers 14 residues. The CDR3 DNA sequence: TGTGCCATCCGAAAGGGCACCGACCAAGAGACCCAGTACTTC. Residues: CAIRKGTDQETQYF.

The chain employs TRBV27 and TRBJ2-1; weak D call: TRBD1 (6 bases). The CDR3 loop spans 17 amino acids. The V gene lost 5 bases and the J gene lost 3 bases, with 20 bases spanning the gap. Germline V gives CDR1 MNHEY, CDR2 SMNVEV (reference sequence). The CDR3 DNA is TGTGCCAGCAGTCGCCCCTTTGTGGGGGCTGACTACAATGAGCAGTTCTTC. Amino acid sequence: CASSRPFVGADYNEQFF.

The chain is built from TRBV11-2 and TRBJ2-5; D is uncertain. The last part of the DNA fits TRBJ2-1 better; the J call may be wrong. The germline V gene encodes CDR1 SGHAT and CDR2 FQNNGV. The length of the CDR3 is 11 residues. The CDR3 sequence is CASSPNVEQFF. The CDR3 DNA reads TGTGCCAGCAGCCCGAATGTCGAGCAGTTCTTC.

The CDR3: CASSLYRQPQHF. The CDR3 DNA reads as TGTGCCAGCAGTTTATACCGGCAGCCCCAGCATTTT. V usage is TRBV28 and J usage is TRBJ1-5; D is undetermined. Trimming removed 1 base at V and 7 bases at J, with 5 bases between. CDR1 MDHEN and CDR2 SYDVKM come from the germline V gene. This CDR3 is built from 12 residues.

The chain couples TRBV11-1 to TRBJ2-7, with 9 bases that match TRBD1. Trimming removed 0 bases from V and 5 bases from J; junction bases left unmatched: 5. From germline, CDR1 is SGHAT and CDR2 FQDESV (reference sequence). The CDR3 length is 15 residues. The CDR3 loop is CASSLAGTGLNEQYF. The CDR3 DNA is TGTGCCAGCAGCTTAGCCGGGACAGGGCTCAACGAGCAGTACTTC. Drawing the rest from reference TRBV11-1 and TRBJ2-7, the complete variable domain is EAEVAQSPRYKITEKSQAVAFWCDPISGHATLYWYRQILGQGPELLVQFQDESVVDDSQLPKDRFSAERLKGVDSTLKIQPAELGDSAMYLCASSLAGTGLNEQYFGPGTRLTVT.

The chain couples TRBV5-1 to TRBJ1-1; the D gene is possibly TRBD1 (5 bases). The CDR3 runs 17 residues. From germline, CDR1 is SGHRS and CDR2 YFSETQ. Trimming pared 0 bases from V and 1 base from J, leaving 16 bases between. Here the CDR3 DNA reads TGCGCCAGCAGCTTGGGGGACTACGGGACGGCGAACACTGAAGCTTTCTTT. Residues: CASSLGDYGTANTEAFF.

For the CDR3, the DNA is TGTGCCAGCGGGTGGGACAGCACTGAAGCTTTCTTT. Its protein product is CASGWDSTEAFF. The chain employs TRBV9 and TRBJ1-1, with TRBD1 matching over 7 bases. Germline V gene sequence: CDR1 SGDLS, CDR2 YYNGEE. This CDR3 is 12 amino acids long. Unmatched junction bases numbered 4, after V lost 7 bases and J lost 4 bases.

For this clonotype: A single base separates this from a much larger clone, so it may be a read error. The chain combines TRBV6-2 or TRBV6-3 with TRBJ2-3; D perhaps matches TRBD2 (6 bases). The germline V gene has CDR1 MNHEY and CDR2 SVGEGT. There are 14 residues in the CDR3. V was shortened by 9 bases and J by 4 bases, with 17 bases between the two germline ends. CDR3 in amino acids: CARSVSGVSDTQYF. The CDR3 nucleotides read TGTGCCAGAAGTGTCTCGGGAGTATCAGATACGCAGTATTTT.

A few counts support this clonotype. The chain joins TRBV7-8 to TRBJ2-7; TRBD1 aligns across 8 bases. The V gene end was trimmed by 5 bases and the J gene end by 5 bases; junction bases not matched to a gene: 5. Germline loops: CDR1 SGHVS, CDR2 FQNEAQ. The CDR3 covers 13 residues. The CDR3 nucleotides are TGTGCCAGCAGCGGGAGGACAGGGAACGAGCAGTACTTC. Encoded protein: CASSGRTGNEQYF.

This clonotype occurred many times. V and J are TRBV28 and TRBJ2-3; D is unresolved. The CDR3 has 11 residues. V shed 5 bases and J shed 2 bases, with 2 bases lying between them. CDR1 is MDHEN and CDR2 is SYDVKM in the germline V gene. The CDR3 reads CASSTTDTQYF. CDR3 nucleotides: TGTGCCAGCAGTACCACAGATACGCAGTATTTT.

This clonotype came up many times. The V gene is TRBV7-9, the J gene TRBJ1-1; weak D call: TRBD1 (5 bases). Trimming shortened V by 6 bases and J by 4 bases, and 12 bases separated the two germline ends. The CDR3 loop spans 13 amino acids. Germline CDR1 is SEHNR and CDR2 is FQNEAQ (reference sequence). The CDR3: CASSTGGATEAFF. The DNA of the CDR3 is TGTGCCAGCAGTACAGGAGGGGCCACTGAAGCTTTCTTT.

Details on this clonotype: A much bigger clone sits one base away, suggesting this may be a read error. The V call is TRBV28, the J call TRBJ2-1, with 7 bases aligning to TRBD2. This CDR3 has 15 amino acids. Per germline, CDR1 MDHEN and CDR2 SYDVKM. J was trimmed by 5 bases and V by 4 bases; bases with no gene match: 8. CDR3 amino acids: CASSSRAGAHNEQFF. The DNA of the CDR3 is TGTGCCAGCAGTTCCCGGGCGGGAGCCCACAATGAGCAGTTCTTC. The full variable domain, completed using reference TRBV28 and TRBJ2-1, is DVKVTQSSRYLVKRTGEKVFLECVQDMDHENMFWYRQDPGLGLRLIYFSYDVKMKEKGDIPEGYSVSREKKERFSLILESASTNQTSMYLCASSSRAGAHNEQFFGPGTRLTVL.